This TCR beta chain was profiled in a study of patients and donors after allogeneic stem cell transplantation (dated by TCRdb to 2019 to 2021). Within its sample, this clonotype is medium-sized (0.01 to 0.1%). Its antigen specificity is not known. Base-call qualities are not available, and no considerably larger clone is one nucleotide away. The receptor library was made with RT-PCR. Reads for this sample came from a NextSeq 550. TCRdb applied fastp at Q25 and MiXCR to the public reads, then kept only in-frame beta chains. CDR3 protein sequences are deduplicated, and each keeps its most common genes and DNA. This sample is represented by 28,000 or so distinct CDR3 sequences; 6.8% of them were singletons. About 34% of the sample goes to the ten largest clones. V is trimmed back by 5 bases and J by 4 bases, and the junction contains 3 bases that no gene match accounts for. The CDR3, from cysteine to phenylalanine, totals 14 residues. CDR3 DNA only is kept here, 42 bases in frame from base 1. The germline V gene sets CDR1 to SGHRS and CDR2 to YFSETQ.

The source is a human donor who was either an allogeneic HSCT recipient or a stem cell or donor lymphocyte infusion donor (not recorded which). It is not recorded whose cells these are; they may come from a transplant donor. The V and J segments used are TRBV5-1 and TRBJ2-3, with TRBD2 matching 11 junction bases. Source material: blood, either unsorted or a sorted T cell fraction (not recorded which). The nucleotide sequence reads TGCGCCAGCAGTGGGACTAGCGGATCAGATACGCAGTATTTT. Translated, it gives CASSGTSGSDTQYF.